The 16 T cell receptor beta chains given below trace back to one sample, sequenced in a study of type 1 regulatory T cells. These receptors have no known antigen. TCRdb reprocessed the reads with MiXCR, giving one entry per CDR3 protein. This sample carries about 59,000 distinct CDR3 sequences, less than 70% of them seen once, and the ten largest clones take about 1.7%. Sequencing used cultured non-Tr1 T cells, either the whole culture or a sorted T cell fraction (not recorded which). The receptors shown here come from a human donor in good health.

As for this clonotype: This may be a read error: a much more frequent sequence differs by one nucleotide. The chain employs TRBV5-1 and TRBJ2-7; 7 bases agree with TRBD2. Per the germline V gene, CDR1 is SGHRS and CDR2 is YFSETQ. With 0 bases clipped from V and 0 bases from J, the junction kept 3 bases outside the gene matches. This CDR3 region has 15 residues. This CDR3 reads CASSLGRGSSYEQYF. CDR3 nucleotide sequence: TGCGCCAGCAGCTTGGGGCGGGGGAGCTCCTACGAGCAGTACTTC.

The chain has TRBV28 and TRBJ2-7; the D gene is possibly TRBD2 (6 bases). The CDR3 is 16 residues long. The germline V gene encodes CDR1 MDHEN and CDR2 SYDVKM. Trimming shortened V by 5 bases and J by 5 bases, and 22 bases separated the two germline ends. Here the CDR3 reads CASSRLRFGGPHEQYF. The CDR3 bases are TGTGCCAGCAGTCGCTTGCGGTTTGGAGGGCCCCACGAGCAGTACTTC.

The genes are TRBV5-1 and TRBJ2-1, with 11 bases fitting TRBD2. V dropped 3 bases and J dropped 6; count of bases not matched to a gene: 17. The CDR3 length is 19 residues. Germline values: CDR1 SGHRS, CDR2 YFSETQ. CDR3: CASSSIGGLAGTMINEQFF. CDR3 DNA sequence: TGCGCCAGCAGCTCGATAGGTGGACTAGCGGGTACGATGATCAATGAGCAGTTCTTC.

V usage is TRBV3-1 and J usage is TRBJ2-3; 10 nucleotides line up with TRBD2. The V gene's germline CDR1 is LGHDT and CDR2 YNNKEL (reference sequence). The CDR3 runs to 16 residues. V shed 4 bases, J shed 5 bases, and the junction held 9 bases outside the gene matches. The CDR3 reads CASSLQSAGGRDTQYF. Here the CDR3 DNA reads TGTGCCAGCAGCCTACAGTCAGCGGGAGGGAGAGATACGCAGTATTTT.

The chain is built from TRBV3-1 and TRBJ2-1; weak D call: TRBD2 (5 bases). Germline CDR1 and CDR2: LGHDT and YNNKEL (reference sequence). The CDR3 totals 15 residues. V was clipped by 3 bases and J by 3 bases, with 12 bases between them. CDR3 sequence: CASSQGLAGYNEQFF. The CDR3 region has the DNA TGTGCCAGCAGCCAGGGTCTAGCCGGCTACAATGAGCAGTTCTTC.

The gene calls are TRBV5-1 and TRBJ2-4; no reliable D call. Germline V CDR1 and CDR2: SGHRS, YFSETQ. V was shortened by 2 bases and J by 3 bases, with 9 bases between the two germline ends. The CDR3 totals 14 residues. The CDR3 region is CASSLRGIKNIQYF. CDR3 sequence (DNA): TGCGCCAGCAGCTTAAGAGGCATCAAAAACATTCAGTACTTC. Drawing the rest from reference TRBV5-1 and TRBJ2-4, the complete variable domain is KAGVTQTPRYLIKTRGQQVTLSCSPISGHRSVSWYQQTPGQGLQFLFEYFSETQRNKGNFPGRFSGRQFSNSRSEMNVSTLELGDSALYLCASSLRGIKNIQYFGAGTRLSVL.

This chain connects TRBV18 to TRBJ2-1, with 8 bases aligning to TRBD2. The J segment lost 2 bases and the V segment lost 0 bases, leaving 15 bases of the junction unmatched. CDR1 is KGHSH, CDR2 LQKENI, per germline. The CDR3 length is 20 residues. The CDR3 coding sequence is TGTGCCAGCTCACCACCGCAGGCTAGCGGGCCCCGCACTGCCTACAATGAGCAGTTCTTC. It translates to CASSPPQASGPRTAYNEQFF.

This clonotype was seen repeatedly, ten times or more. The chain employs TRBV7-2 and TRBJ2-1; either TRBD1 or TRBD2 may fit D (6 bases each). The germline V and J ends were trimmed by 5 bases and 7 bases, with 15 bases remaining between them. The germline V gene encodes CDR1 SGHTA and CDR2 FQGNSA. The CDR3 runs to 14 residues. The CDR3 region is CASSVGGFPNEQFF. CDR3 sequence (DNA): TGTGCCAGCAGCGTCGGGGGCTTCCCTAATGAGCAGTTCTTC.

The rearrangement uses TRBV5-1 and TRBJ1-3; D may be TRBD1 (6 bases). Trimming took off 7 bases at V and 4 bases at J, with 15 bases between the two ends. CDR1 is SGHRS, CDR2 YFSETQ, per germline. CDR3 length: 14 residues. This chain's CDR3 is CASSRGTTGNTIYF. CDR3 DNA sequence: TGCGCCAGCTCCCGAGGGACAACAGGAAACACCATATATTTT.

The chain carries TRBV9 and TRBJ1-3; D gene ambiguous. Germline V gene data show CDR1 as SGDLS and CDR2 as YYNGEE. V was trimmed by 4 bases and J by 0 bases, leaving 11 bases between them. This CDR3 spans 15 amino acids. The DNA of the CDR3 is TGTGCCAGCAGCCAACGACACAGCTCTGGAAACACCATATATTTT. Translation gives CASSQRHSSGNTIYF.

CDR3 sequence: CASSVVRRGNEQYF. Here the CDR3 DNA reads TGTGCCAGCAGCGTAGTGAGGAGGGGAAACGAGCAGTACTTC. This rearrangement joins TRBV9 to TRBJ2-7, with a possible D match to TRBD2 (6 bases). V was cut by 0 bases and J by 5 bases, with 12 bases left in between. The CDR3 runs 14 residues. Per germline, CDR1 SGDLS and CDR2 YYNGEE.

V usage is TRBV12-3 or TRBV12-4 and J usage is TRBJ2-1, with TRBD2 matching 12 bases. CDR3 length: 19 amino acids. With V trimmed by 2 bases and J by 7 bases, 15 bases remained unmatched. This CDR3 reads CASSLWESASGRAGNEQFF. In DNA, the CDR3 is TGTGCCAGCAGTTTATGGGAGTCGGCTAGCGGGAGGGCGGGTAATGAGCAGTTCTTC.

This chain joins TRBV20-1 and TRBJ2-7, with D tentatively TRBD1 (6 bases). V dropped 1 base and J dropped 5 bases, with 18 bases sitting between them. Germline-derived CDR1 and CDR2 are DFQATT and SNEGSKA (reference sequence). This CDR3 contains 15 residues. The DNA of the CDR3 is TGCAGTGCTAGAGGACCCGGGACACCTCCGGACGAGCAGTACTTC. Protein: CSARGPGTPPDEQYF.

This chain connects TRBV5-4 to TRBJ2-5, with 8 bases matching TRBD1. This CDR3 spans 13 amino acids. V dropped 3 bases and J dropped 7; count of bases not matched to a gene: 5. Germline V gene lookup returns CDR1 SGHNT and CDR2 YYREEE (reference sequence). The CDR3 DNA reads TGTGCCAGCAGCTCGGACAGGGTGGGGACCCAGTACTTC. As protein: CASSSDRVGTQYF.

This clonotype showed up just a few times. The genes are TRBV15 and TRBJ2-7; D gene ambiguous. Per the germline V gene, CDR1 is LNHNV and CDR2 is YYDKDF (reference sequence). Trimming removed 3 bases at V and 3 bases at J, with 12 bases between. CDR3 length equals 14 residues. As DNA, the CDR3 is TGTGCCACCAGCAGGCCAGTGGACGGCTACGAGCAGTACTTC. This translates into CATSRPVDGYEQYF. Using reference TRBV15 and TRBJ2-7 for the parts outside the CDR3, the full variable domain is DAMVIQNPRYQVTQFGKPVTLSCSQTLNHNVMYWYQQKSSQAPKLLFHYYDKDFNNEADTPDNFQSRRPNTSFCFLDIRSPGLGDTAMYLCATSRPVDGYEQYFGPGTRLTVT.

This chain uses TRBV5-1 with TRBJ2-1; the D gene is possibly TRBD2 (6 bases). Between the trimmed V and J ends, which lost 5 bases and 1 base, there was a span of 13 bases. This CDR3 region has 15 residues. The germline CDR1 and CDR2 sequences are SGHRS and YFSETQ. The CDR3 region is CASRPTGGSYNEQFF. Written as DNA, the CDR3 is TGCGCCAGCAGACCTACCGGGGGATCCTACAATGAGCAGTTCTTC.